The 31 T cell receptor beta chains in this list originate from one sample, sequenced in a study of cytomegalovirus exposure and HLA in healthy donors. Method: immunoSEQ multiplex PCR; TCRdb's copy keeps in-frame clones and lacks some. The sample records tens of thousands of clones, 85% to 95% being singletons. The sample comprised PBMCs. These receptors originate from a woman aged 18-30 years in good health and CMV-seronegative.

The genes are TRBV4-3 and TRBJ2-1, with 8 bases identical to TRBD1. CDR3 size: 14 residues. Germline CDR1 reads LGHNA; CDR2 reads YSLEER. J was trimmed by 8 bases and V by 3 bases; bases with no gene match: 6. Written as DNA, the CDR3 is TGCGCCAGCAGCCACTTAGGACAGGGCTATGAGCAGTTCTTC. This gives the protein CASSHLGQGYEQFF.

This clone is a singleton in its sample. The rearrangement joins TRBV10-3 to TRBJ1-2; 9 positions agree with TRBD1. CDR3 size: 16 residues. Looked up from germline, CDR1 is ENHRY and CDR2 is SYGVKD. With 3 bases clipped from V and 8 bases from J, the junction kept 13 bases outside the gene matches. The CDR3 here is CAISDSSLQGARGYTF. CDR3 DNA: TGTGCCATCAGTGACTCAAGTCTACAGGGGGCGCGGGGCTACACCTTC.

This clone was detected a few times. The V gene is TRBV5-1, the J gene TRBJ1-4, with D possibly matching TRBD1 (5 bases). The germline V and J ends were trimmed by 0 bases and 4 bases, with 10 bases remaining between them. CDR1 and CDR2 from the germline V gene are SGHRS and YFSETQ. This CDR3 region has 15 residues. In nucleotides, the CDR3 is TGCGCCAGCAGCTTGGATAGCGGGGGTAATGAAAAACTGTTTTTT. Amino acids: CASSLDSGGNEKLFF.

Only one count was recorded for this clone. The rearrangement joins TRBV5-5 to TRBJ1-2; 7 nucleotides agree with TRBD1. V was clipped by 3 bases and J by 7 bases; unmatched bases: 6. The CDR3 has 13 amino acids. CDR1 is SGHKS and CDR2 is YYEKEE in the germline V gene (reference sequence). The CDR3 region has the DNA TGTGCCAGCAGCTCGGAGACAGGGCGTGGCTACACCTTC. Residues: CASSSETGRGYTF.

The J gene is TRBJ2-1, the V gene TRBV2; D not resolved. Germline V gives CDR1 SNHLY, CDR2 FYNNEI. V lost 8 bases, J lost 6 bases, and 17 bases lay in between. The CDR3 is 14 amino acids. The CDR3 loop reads CASSGGLETNEQFF. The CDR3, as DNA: TGTGCCAGCTCCGGCGGCCTTGAGACCAATGAGCAGTTCTTC.

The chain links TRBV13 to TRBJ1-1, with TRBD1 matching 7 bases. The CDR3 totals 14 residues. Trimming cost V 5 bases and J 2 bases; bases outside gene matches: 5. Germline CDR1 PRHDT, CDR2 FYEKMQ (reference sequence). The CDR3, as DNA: TGTGCCAGCAGCCAGGGACAGCTAAACACTGAAGCTTTCTTT. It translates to CASSQGQLNTEAFF.

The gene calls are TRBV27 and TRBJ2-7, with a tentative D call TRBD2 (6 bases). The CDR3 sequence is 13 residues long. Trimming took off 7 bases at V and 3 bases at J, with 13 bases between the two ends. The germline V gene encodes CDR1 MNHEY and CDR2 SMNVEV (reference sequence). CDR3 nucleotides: TGTGCCAGCACCGGCCTCGGGAGCTACGAGCAGTACTTC. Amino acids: CASTGLGSYEQYF.

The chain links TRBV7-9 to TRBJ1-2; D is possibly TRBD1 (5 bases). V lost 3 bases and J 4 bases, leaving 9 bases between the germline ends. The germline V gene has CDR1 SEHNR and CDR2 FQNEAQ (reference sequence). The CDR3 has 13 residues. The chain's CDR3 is CASSFDRLYGYTF. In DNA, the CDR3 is TGTGCCAGCAGCTTCGACAGACTCTATGGCTACACCTTC.

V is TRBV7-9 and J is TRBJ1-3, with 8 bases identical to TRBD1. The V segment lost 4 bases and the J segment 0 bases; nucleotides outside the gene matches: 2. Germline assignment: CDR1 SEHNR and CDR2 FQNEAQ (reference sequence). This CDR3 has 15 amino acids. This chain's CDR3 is CASSSTGGSGNTIYF. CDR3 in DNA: TGTGCCAGCAGCTCTACAGGGGGCTCTGGAAACACCATATATTTT.

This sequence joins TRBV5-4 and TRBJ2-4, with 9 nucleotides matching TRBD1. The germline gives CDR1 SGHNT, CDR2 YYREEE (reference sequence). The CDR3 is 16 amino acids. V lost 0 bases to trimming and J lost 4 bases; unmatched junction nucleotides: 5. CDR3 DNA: TGTGCCAGCAGCTTGGCTACAGGGGGCGCGAAAAACATTCAGTACTTC. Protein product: CASSLATGGAKNIQYF. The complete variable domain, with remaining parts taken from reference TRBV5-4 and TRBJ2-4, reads ETGVTQSPTHLIKTRGQQVTLRCSSQSGHNTVSWYQQALGQGPQFIFQYYREEENGRGNFPPRFSGLQFPNYSSELNVNALELDDSALYLCASSLATGGAKNIQYFGAGTRLSVL.

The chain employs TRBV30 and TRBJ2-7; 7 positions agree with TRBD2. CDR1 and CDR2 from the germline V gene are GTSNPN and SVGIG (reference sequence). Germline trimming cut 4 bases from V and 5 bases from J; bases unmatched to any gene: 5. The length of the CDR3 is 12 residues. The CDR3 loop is CAWTNRGDEQYF. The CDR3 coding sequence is TGTGCCTGGACCAACCGGGGGGACGAGCAGTACTTC.

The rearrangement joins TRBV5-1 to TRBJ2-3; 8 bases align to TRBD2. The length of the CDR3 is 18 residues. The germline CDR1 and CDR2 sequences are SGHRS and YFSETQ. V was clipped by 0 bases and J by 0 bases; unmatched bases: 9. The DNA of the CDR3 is TGCGCCAGCAGCTTGGACGGACTAGCCGTATCTAGCACAGATACGCAGTATTTT. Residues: CASSLDGLAVSSTDTQYF.

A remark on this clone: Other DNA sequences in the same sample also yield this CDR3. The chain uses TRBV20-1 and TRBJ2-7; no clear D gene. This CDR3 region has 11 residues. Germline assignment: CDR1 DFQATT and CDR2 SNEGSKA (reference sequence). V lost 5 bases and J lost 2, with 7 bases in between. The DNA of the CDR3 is TGCAGTGCTCTCTCAGCCTACGAGCAGTACTTC. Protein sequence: CSALSAYEQYF.

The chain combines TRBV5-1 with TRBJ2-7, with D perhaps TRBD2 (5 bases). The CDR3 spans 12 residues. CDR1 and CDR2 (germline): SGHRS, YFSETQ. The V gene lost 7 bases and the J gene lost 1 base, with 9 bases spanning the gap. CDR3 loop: CASGRGSYEQYF. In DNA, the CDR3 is TGCGCCAGCGGGCGAGGGTCCTACGAGCAGTACTTC.

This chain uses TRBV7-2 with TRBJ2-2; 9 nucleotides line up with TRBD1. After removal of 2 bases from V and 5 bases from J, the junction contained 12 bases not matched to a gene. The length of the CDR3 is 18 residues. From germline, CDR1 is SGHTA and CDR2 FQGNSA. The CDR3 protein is CASSLYPIQGAGTGELFF. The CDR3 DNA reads TGTGCCAGCAGCTTATATCCGATACAGGGGGCAGGGACCGGGGAGCTGTTTTTT.

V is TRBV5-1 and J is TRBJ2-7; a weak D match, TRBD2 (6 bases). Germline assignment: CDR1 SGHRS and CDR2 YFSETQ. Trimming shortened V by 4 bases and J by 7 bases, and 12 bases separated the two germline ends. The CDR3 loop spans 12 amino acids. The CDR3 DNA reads TGCGCCAGCAGCCCGGAGGGTGGAGAGCAGTACTTC. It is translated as CASSPEGGEQYF.

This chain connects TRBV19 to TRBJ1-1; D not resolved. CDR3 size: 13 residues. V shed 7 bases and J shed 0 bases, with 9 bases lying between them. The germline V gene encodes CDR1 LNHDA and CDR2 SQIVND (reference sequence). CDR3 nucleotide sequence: TGTGCCAGTACCCGACTGGTGAACACTGAAGCTTTCTTT. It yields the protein CASTRLVNTEAFF.

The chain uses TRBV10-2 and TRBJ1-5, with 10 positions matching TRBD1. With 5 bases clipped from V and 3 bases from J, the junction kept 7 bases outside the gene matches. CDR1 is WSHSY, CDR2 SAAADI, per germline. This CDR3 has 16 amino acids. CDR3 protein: CASSFGQGDLNQPQHF. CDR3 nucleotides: TGCGCCAGCAGTTTCGGACAGGGGGATCTCAATCAGCCCCAGCATTTT.

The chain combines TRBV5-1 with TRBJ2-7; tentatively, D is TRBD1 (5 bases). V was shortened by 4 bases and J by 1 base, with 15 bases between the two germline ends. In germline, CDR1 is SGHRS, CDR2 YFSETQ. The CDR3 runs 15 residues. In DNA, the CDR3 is TGCGCCAGCAGCATGGGTGTTGGGGCATCCTACGAGCAGTACTTC. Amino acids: CASSMGVGASYEQYF.

CDR3 amino acids: CASSARTGGTEAFF. The CDR3 DNA reads TGTGCCAGCAGCGCAAGGACAGGGGGGACTGAAGCTTTCTTT. The chain combines TRBV9 with TRBJ1-1, with 10 bases lining up with TRBD1. V shed 3 bases, J shed 5 bases, and the junction held 4 bases outside the gene matches. Germline CDR1 is SGDLS and CDR2 is YYNGEE. The CDR3 is 14 amino acids.

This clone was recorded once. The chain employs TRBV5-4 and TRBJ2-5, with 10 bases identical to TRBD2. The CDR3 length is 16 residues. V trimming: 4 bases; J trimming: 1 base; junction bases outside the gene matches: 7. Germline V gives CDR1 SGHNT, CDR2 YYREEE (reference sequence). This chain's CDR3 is CASSPEAGGGQETQYF. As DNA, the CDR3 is TGTGCCAGCAGCCCTGAAGCGGGGGGGGGCCAAGAGACCCAGTACTTC.

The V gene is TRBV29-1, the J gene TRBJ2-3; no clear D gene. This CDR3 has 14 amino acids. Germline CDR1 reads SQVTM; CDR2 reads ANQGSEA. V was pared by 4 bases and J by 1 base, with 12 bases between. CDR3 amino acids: CSVVHPIGTDTQYF. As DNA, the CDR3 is TGCAGCGTTGTACATCCGATTGGCACAGATACGCAGTATTTT.

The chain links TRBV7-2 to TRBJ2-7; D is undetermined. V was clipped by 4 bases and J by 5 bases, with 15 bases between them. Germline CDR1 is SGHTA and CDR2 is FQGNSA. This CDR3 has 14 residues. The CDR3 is CASSSAVVKDEQYF. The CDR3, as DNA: TGTGCCAGCAGCTCGGCGGTGGTTAAGGACGAGCAGTACTTC.

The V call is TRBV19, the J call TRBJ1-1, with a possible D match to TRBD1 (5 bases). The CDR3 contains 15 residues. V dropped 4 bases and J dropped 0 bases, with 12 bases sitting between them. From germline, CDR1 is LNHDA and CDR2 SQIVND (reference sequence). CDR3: CASSTWGGVNTEAFF. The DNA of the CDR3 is TGTGCCAGTAGTACATGGGGGGGGGTGAACACTGAAGCTTTCTTT.

CDR3 sequence reads: CASSRGASGSLDTQYF. In DNA, the CDR3 is TGCGCCAGCAGCCGAGGGGCTAGCGGGAGTTTAGATACGCAGTATTTT. V usage is TRBV5-1 and J usage is TRBJ2-3, with 10 bases fitting TRBD2. CDR1 SGHRS and CDR2 YFSETQ come from the germline V gene. CDR3 size: 16 residues. V gave up 4 bases and J gave up 5 bases; unmatched junction bases: 10.

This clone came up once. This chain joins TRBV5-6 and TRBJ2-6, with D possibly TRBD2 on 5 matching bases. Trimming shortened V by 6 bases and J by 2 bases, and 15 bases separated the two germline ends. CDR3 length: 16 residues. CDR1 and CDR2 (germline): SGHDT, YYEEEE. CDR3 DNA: TGTGCCAGCATACAGATAACGCGGGCTGGGGCCAACGTCCTGACTTTC. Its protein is CASIQITRAGANVLTF.

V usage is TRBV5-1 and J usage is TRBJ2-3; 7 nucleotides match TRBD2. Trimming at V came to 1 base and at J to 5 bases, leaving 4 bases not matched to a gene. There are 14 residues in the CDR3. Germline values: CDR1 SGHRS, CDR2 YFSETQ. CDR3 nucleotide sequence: TGCGCCAGCAGCTTGAGGTCTAGCGGAGATACGCAGTATTTT. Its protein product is CASSLRSSGDTQYF.

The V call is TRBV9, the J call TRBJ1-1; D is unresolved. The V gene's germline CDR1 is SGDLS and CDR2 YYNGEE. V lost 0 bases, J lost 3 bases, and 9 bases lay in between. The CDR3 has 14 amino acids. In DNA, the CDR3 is TGTGCCAGCAGCGTAGGGTGGCGGGACACTGAAGCTTTCTTT. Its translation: CASSVGWRDTEAFF.

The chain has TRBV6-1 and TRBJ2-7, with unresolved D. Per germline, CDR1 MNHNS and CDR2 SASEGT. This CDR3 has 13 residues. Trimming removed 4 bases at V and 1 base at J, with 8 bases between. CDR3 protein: CASSAEYSYEQYF. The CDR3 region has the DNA TGTGCCAGCAGTGCCGAGTATTCCTACGAGCAGTACTTC.

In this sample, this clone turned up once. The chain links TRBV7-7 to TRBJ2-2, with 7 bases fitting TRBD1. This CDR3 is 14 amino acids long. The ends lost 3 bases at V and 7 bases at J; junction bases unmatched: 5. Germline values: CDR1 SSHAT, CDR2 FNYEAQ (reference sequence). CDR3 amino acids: CASSLTGLVGELFF. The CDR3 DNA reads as TGTGCCAGCAGCTTGACAGGGTTGGTCGGGGAGCTGTTTTTT. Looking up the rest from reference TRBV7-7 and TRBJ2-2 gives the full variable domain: GAGVSQSPRYKVTKRGQDVTLRCDPISSHATLYWYQQALGQGPEFLTYFNYEAQPDKSGLPSDRFSAERPEGSISTLTIQRTEQRDSAMYRCASSLTGLVGELFFGEGSRLTVL.

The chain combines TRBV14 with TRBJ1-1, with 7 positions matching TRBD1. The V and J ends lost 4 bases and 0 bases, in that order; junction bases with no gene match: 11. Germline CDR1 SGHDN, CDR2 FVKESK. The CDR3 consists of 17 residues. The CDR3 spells CASSPHLTGLMNTEAFF. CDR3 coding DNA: TGTGCCAGCAGCCCACACCTGACAGGGCTTATGAACACTGAAGCTTTCTTT.